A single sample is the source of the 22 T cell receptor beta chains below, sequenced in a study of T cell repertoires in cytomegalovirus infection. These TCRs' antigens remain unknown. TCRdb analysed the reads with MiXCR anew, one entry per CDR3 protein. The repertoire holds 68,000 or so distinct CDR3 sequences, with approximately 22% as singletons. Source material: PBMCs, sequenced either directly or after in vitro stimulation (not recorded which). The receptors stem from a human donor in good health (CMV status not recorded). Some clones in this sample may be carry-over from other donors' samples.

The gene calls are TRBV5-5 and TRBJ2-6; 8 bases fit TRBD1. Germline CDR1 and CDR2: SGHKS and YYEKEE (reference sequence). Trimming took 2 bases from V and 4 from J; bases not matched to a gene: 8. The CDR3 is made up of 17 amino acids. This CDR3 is CASSFRGQGAGANVLTF. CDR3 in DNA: TGTGCCAGCAGCTTCAGGGGGCAAGGGGCAGGGGCCAACGTCCTGACTTTC.

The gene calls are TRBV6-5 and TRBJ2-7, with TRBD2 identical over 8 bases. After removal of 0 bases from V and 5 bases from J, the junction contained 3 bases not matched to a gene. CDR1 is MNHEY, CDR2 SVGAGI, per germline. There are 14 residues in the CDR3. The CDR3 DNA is TGTGCCAGCAGTTACTCTGCGGGAGGTGACGAGCAGTACTTC. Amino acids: CASSYSAGGDEQYF.

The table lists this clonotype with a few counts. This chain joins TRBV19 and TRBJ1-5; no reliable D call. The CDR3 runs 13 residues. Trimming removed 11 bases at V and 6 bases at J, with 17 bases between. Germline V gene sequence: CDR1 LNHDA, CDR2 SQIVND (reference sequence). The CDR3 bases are TGTGCCTGCAGTAGTATGATCTCTCAGCCCCAGCATTTT. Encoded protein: CACSSMISQPQHF.

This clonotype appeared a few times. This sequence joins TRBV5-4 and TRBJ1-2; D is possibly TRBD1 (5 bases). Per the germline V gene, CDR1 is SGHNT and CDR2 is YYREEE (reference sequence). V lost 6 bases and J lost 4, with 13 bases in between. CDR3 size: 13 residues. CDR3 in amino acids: CASTSGGSYGYTF. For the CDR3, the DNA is TGTGCCAGCACTTCGGGGGGAAGCTATGGCTACACCTTC.

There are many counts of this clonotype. DNA of the CDR3: TGTGCCAGCAGCTTATCGTCGGCCCGATCGGGCCCCGATGTTACGCAGTATTTT. It is translated as CASSLSSARSGPDVTQYF. The V call is TRBV7-2, the J call TRBJ2-3; no reliable D call. V was trimmed by 2 bases and J by 8 bases, leaving 26 bases between them. CDR1 and CDR2 (germline): SGHTA, FQGNSA. The CDR3 has 18 residues.

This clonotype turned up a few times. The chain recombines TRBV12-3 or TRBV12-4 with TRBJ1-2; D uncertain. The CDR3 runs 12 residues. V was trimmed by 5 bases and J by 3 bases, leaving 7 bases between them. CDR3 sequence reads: CASSPGDYGYTF. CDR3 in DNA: TGTGCCAGCAGTCCGGGAGACTATGGCTACACCTTC.

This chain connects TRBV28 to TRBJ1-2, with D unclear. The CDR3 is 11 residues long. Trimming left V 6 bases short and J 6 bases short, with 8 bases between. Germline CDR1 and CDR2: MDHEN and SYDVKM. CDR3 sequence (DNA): TGTGCCAGCAGATCCCCACATGGCTACACCTTC. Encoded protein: CASRSPHGYTF.

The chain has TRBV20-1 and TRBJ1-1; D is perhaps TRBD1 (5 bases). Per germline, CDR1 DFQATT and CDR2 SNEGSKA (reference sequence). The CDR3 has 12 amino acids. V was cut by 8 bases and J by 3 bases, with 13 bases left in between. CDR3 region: CSTKGVDTEAFF. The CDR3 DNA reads TGCAGTACAAAAGGGGTCGACACTGAAGCTTTCTTT.

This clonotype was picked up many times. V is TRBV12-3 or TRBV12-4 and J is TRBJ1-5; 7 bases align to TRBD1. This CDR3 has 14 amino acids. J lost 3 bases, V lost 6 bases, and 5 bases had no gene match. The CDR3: CASRGQSYNQPQHF. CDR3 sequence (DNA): TGTGCCAGCAGGGGACAGTCGTACAATCAGCCCCAGCATTTT.

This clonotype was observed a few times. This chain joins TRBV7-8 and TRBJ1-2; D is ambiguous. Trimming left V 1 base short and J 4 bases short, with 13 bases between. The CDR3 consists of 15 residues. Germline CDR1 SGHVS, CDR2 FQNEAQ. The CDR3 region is CASSLDRGPAYGYTF. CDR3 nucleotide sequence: TGTGCCAGCAGCTTAGACCGCGGCCCGGCCTATGGCTACACCTTC. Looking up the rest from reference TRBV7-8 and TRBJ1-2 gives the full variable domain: GAGVSQSPRYKVAKRGQDVALRCDPISGHVSLFWYQQALGQGPEFLTYFQNEAQLDKSGLPSDRFFAERPEGSVSTLKIQRTQQEDSAVYLCASSLDRGPAYGYTFGSGTRLTVV.

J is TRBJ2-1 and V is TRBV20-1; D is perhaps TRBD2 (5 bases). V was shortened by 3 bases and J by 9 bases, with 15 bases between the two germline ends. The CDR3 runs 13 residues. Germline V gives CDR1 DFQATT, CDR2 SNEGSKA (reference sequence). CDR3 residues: CSARPPGRGEQFF. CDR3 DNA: TGCAGTGCTAGGCCCCCGGGGAGAGGTGAGCAGTTCTTC.

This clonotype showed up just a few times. The CDR3 protein is CASGRTASRNEQFF. In nucleotides, the CDR3 is TGTGCCAGCGGAAGGACGGCTTCCCGCAATGAGCAGTTCTTC. V is TRBV7-2 and J is TRBJ2-1; D unclear. V gave up 8 bases and J gave up 6 bases, with 17 bases separating them. CDR3 length equals 14 residues. The germline CDR1 and CDR2 sequences are SGHTA and FQGNSA.

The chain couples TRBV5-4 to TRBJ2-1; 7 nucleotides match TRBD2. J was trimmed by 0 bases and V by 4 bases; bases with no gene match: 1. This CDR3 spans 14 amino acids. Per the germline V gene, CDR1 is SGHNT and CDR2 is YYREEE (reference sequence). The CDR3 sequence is CASSRDYSYNEQFF. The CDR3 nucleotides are TGTGCCAGCAGCCGGGACTACTCCTACAATGAGCAGTTCTTC.

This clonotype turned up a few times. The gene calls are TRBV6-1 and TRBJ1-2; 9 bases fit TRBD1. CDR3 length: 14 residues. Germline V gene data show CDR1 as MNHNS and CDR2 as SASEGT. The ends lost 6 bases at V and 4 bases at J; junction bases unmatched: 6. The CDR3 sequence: CASSGTGGGYGYTF. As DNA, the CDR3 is TGTGCCAGCAGCGGAACAGGGGGCGGCTATGGCTACACCTTC.

CDR3 nucleotide sequence: TGTGCCAGCACCCCTTGGACAACCCAAGAGACCCAGTACTTC. This gives the protein CASTPWTTQETQYF. V and J are TRBV28 and TRBJ2-5, with D maybe TRBD1 (5 bases). Trimming took 7 bases from V and 1 from J, leaving 13 bases between them. The CDR3 extends over 14 amino acids. Germline V lookup: CDR1 MDHEN, CDR2 SYDVKM.

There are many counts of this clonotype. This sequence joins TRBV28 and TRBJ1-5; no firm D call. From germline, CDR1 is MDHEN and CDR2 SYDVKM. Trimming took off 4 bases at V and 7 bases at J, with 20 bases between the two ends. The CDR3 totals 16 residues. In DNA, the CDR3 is TGTGCCAGCAGTTCCGTGGAGGGCCCATTTGAACAGCCCCAGCATTTT. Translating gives CASSSVEGPFEQPQHF.

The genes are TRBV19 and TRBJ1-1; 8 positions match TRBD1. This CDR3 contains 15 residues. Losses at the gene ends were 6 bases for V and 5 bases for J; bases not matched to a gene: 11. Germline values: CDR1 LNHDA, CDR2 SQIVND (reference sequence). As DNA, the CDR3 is TGTGCCAGTAGCCCAAGACGGACAGGGCAAACTGAAGCTTTCTTT. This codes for CASSPRRTGQTEAFF.

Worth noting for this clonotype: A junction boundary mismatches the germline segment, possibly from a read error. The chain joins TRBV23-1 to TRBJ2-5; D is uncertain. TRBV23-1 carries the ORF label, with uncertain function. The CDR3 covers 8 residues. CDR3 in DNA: TGCGCCAGCAGTCAAGCCCACTTC. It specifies CASSQAHF.

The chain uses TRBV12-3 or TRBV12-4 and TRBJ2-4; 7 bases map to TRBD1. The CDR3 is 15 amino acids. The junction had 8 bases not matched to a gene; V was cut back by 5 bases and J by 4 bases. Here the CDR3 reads CASSGAGTVKNIQYF. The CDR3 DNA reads TGTGCCAGCAGTGGGGCAGGGACAGTGAAAAACATTCAGTACTTC.

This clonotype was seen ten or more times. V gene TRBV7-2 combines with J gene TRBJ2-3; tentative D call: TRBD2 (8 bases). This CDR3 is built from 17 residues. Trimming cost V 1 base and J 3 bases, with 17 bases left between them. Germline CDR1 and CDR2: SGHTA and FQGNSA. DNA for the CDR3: TGTGCCAGCAGCTTAGGGCGAGGGGGCGGGAGGACAGATACGCAGTATTTT. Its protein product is CASSLGRGGGRTDTQYF.

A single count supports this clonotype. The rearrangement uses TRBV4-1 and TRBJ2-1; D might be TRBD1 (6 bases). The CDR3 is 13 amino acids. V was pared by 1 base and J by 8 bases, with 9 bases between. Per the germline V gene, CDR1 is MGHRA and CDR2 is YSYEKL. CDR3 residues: CASSQVDSDEQFF. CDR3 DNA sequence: TGCGCCAGCAGCCAAGTGGACAGTGATGAGCAGTTCTTC.

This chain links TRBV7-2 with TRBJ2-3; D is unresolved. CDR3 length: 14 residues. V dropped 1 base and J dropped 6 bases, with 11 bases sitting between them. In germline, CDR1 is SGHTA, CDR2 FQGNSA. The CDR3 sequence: CASSLDSGVDTQYF. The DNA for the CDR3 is TGTGCCAGCAGCTTAGACTCCGGAGTGGATACGCAGTATTTT.